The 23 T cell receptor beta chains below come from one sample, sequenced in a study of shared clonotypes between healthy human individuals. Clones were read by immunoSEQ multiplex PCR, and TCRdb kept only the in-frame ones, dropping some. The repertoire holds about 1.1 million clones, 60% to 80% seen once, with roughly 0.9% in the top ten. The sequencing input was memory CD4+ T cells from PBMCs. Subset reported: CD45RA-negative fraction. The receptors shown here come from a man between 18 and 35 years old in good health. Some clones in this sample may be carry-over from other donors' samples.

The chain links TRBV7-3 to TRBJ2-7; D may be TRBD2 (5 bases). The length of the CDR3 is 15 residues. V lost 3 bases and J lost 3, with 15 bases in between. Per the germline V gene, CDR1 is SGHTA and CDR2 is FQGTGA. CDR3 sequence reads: CASSFRGSSLYEQYF. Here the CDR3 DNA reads TGTGCCAGCAGCTTCAGAGGGTCTTCCCTCTACGAGCAGTACTTC.

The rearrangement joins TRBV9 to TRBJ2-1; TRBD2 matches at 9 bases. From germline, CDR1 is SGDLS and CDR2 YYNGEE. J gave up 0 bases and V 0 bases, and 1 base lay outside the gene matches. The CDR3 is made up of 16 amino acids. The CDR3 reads CASSVGGRDSYNEQFF. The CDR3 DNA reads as TGTGCCAGCAGCGTAGGCGGGAGGGACTCCTACAATGAGCAGTTCTTC.

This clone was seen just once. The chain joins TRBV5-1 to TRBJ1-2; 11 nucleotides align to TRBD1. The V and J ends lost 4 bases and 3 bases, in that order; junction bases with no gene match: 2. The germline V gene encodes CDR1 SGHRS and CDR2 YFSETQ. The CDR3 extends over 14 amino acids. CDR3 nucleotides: TGCGCCAGCAGCGTGGGACAGGGGGACTATGGCTACACCTTC. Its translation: CASSVGQGDYGYTF.

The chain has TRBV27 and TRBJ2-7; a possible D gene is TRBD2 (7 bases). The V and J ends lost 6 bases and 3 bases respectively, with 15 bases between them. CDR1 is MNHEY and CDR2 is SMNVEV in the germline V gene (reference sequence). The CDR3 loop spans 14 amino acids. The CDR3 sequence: CASRGGPWGYEQYF. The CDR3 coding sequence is TGTGCCAGCAGGGGGGGGCCGTGGGGCTACGAGCAGTACTTC.

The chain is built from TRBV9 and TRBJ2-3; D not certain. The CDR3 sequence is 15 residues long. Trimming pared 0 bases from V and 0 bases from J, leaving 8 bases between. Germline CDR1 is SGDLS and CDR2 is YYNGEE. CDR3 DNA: TGTGCCAGCAGCGTAGTCGCAGATAGCACAGATACGCAGTATTTT. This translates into CASSVVADSTDTQYF.

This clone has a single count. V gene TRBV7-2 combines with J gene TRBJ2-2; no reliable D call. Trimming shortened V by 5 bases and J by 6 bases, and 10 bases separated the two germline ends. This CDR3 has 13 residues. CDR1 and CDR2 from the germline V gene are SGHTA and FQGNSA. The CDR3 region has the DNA TGTGCCAGCAGCCTCCGGCCATCCGGGGAGCTGTTTTTT. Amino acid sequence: CASSLRPSGELFF.

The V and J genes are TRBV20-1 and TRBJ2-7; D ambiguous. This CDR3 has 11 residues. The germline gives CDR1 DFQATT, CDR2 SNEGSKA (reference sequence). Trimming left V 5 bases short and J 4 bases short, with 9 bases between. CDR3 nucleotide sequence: TGCAGTGCTGACAAGAAATACGAGCAGTACTTC. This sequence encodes CSADKKYEQYF.

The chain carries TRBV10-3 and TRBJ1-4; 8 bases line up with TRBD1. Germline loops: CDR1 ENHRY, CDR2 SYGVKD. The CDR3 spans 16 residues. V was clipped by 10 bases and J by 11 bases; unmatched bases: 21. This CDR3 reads CASRPGGGQGSGKLFF. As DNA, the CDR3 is TGTGCCAGCAGGCCCGGTGGAGGACAGGGATCCGGGAAACTGTTTTTT.

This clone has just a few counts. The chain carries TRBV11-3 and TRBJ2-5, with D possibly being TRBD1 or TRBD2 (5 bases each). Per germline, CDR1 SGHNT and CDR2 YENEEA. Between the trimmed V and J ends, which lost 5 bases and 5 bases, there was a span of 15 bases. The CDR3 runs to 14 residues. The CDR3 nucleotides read TGTGCCAGCAGCCCGGGGCGCGGGTGGGAGACCCAGTACTTC. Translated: CASSPGRGWETQYF.

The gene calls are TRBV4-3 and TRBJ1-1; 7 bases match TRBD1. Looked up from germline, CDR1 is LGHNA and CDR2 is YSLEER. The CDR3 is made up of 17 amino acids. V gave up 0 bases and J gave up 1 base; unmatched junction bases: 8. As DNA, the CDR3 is TGCGCCAGCAGCCAAGACCCAGGGGGGCTCAAGAACACTGAAGCTTTCTTT. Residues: CASSQDPGGLKNTEAFF.

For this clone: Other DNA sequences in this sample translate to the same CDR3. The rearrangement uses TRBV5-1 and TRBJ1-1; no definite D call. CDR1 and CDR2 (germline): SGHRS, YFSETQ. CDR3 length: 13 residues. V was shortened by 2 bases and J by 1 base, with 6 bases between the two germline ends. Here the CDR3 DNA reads TGCGCCAGCAGCTTATGGGGGAACACTGAAGCTTTCTTT. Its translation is CASSLWGNTEAFF.

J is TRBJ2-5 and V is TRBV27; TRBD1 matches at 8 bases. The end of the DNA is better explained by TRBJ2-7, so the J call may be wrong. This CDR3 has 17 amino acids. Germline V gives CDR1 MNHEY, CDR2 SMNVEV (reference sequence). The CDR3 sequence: CASSRWAGTGSSYEQYF. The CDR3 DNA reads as TGTGCCAGCAGCCGATGGGCCGGGACAGGCAGCTCCTACGAGCAGTACTTC.

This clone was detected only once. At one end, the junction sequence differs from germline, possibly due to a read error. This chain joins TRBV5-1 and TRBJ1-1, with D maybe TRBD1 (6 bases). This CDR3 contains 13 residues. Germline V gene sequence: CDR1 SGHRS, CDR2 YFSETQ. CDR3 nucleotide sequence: TGCGTCAGCAGCTTGAGGGGGGGCACTGAGGCTTTCTTT. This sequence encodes CVSSLRGGTEAFF.

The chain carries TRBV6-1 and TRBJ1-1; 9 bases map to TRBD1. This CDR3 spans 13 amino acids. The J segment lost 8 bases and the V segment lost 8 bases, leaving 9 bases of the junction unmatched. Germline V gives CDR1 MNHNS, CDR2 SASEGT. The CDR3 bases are TGTGCCAGCGGCGAATCGGGACAGGGAGAAGCTTTCTTT. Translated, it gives CASGESGQGEAFF.

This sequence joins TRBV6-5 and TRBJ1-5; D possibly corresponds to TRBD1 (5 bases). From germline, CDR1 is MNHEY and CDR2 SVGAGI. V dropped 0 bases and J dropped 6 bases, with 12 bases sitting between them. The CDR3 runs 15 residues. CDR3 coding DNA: TGTGCCAGCAGTTACTCTATGGGGGTAGGTCAGCCCCAGCATTTT. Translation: CASSYSMGVGQPQHF.

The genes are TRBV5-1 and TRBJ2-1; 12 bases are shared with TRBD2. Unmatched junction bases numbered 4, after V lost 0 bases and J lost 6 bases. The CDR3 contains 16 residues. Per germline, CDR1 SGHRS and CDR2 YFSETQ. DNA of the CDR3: TGCGCCAGCAGCTTGGCCCTAGCGGGGGGGGCCAATGAGCAGTTCTTC. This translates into CASSLALAGGANEQFF.

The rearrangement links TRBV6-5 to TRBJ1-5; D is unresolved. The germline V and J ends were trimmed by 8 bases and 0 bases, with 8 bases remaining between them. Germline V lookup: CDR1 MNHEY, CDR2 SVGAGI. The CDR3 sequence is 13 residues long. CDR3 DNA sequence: TGTGCCAGCTCTCCCTATAGCAATCAGCCCCAGCATTTT. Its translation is CASSPYSNQPQHF.

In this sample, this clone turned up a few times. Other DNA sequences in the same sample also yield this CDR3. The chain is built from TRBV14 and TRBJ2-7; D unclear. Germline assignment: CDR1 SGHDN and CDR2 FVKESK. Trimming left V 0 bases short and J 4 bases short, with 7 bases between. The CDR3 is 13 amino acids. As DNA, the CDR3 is TGTGCCAGCAGCCAAGATCTTGGGTACGAGCAGTACTTC. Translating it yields CASSQDLGYEQYF.

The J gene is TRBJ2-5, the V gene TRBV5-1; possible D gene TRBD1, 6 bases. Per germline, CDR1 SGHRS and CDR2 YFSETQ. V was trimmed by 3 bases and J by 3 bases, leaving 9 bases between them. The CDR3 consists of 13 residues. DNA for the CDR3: TGCGCCAGCAGCTCGGACAGCGAAGAGACCCAGTACTTC. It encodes CASSSDSEETQYF.

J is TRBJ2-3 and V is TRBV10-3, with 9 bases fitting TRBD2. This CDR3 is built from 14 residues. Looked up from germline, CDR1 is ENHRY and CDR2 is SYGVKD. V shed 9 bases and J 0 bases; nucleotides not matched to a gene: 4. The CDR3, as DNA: TGTGCCATGAGACTAGCGGCTAGCACAGATACGCAGTATTTT. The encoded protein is CAMRLAASTDTQYF.

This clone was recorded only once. The CDR3, as DNA: TGTGCCAGCAGTGACGACAGGCCCCCCCGAGGCGAAAAACTGTTTTTT. It yields the protein CASSDDRPPRGEKLFF. V and J are TRBV2 and TRBJ1-4; the D gene is possibly TRBD1 (6 bases). Per the germline V gene, CDR1 is SNHLY and CDR2 is FYNNEI. V was cut by 3 bases and J by 8 bases, with 19 bases left in between. The length of the CDR3 is 16 residues.

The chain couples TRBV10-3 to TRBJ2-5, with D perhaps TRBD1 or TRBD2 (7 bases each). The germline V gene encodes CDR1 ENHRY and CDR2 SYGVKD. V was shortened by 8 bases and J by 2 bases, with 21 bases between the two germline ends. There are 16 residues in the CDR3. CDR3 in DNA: TGTGCCATCGGATTAGGGGGGAGGGGGCGGCAAGAGACCCAGTACTTC. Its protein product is CAIGLGGRGRQETQYF.

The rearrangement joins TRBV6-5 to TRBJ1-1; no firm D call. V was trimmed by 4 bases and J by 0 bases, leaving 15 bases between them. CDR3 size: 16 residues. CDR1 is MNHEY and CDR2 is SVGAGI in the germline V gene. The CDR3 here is CASSLLPSLMNTEAFF. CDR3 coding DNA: TGTGCCAGCAGTTTGCTCCCTAGTCTCATGAACACTGAAGCTTTCTTT.